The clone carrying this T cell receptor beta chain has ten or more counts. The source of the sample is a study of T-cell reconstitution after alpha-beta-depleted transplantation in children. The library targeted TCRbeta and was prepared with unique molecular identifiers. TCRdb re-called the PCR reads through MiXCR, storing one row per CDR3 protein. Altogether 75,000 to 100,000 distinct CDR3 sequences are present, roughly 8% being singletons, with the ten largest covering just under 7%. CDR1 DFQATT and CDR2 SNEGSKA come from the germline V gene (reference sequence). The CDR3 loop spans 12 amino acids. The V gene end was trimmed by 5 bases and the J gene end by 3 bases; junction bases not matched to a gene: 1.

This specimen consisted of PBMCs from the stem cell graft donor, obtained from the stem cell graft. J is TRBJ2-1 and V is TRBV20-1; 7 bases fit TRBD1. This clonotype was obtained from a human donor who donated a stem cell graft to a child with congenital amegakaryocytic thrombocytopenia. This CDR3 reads CSADRDYNEQFF. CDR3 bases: TGCAGTGCTGACAGGGACTACAATGAGCAGTTCTTC.